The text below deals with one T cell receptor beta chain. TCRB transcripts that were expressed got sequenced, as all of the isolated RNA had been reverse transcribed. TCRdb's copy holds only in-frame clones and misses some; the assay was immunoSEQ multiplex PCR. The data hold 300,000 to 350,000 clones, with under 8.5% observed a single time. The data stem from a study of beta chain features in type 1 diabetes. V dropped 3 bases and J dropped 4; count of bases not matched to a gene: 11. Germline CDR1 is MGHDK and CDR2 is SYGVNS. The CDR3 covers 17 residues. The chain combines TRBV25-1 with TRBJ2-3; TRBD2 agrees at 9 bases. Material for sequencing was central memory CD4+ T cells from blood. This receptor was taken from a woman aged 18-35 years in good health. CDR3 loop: CASSDTDSGRGADTQYF. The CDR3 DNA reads TGTGCCAGCAGTGATACGGATAGCGGGAGAGGGGCAGATACGCAGTATTTT.